The 7 T cell receptor beta chains presented below share a single source sample, sequenced in a study of T cells after yellow fever vaccination. MiXCR, applied by TCRdb to the 5' RACE reads, yields one record per CDR3 protein. The repertoire has around 300,000 distinct CDR3 sequences, roughly 4.3% of them found once; the top ten carry roughly 21%. Source: PBMCs, taken 15 days after the yellow fever booster vaccination. The receptors shown here come from a man between 18 and 29 years old who received the YFV17D yellow fever vaccine.

The rearrangement uses TRBV11-2 and TRBJ1-6; possible D gene TRBD1, 6 bases. Germline V CDR1 and CDR2: SGHAT, FQNNGV. Trimming took off 5 bases at V and 10 bases at J, with 18 bases between the two ends. The CDR3 runs 15 residues. The CDR3 DNA is TGTGCCAGCAGCCCTTACAGCCGAAGGGGGTCACCCCTCCACTTT. Its protein is CASSPYSRRGSPLHF.

V usage is TRBV7-2 and J usage is TRBJ2-1, with D hard to call. The germline CDR1 and CDR2 sequences are SGHTA and FQGNSA. The CDR3 is made up of 15 amino acids. Trimming shortened V by 5 bases and J by 0 bases, and 11 bases separated the two germline ends. The CDR3: CASSLDLGSYNEQFF. CDR3 bases: TGTGCCAGCAGCCTGGACCTCGGCTCCTACAATGAGCAGTTCTTC.

This chain uses TRBV4-2 with TRBJ2-6; 7 bases line up with TRBD1. With 3 bases clipped from V and 2 bases from J, the junction kept 1 base outside the gene matches. The CDR3 extends over 15 amino acids. The germline V gene encodes CDR1 LGHNA and CDR2 YNFKEQ. The CDR3 DNA reads TGTGCCAGCAGCCAGGGGACAGCTGGGGCCAACGTCCTGACTTTC. Its translation is CASSQGTAGANVLTF.

This chain uses TRBV7-2 with TRBJ2-1; the match to TRBD1 covers 12 bases. The CDR3 is 17 amino acids. CDR1 and CDR2 (germline): SGHTA, FQGNSA. Germline trimming cut 3 bases from V and 9 bases from J; bases unmatched to any gene: 12. CDR3 residues: CASSLATPGQGAGEQFF. The CDR3 DNA sequence: TGTGCCAGCAGCTTGGCAACACCGGGACAGGGGGCGGGTGAGCAGTTCTTC.

A few counts support this clonotype. The chain employs TRBV7-6 and TRBJ2-7; 8 bases line up with TRBD1. The CDR3 extends over 15 amino acids. Germline V gene lookup returns CDR1 SGHVS and CDR2 FNYEAQ. The junction had 8 bases not matched to a gene; V was cut back by 5 bases and J by 2 bases. Written as DNA, the CDR3 is TGTGCCAGCAGCCCGGGACAGGCATATACCTACGAGCAGTACTTC. Its protein is CASSPGQAYTYEQYF. Looking up the rest from reference TRBV7-6 and TRBJ2-7 gives the full variable domain: GAGVSQSPRYKVTKRGQDVALRCDPISGHVSLYWYRQALGQGPEFLTYFNYEAQQDKSGLPNDRFSAERPEGSISTLTIQRTEQRDSAMYRCASSPGQAYTYEQYFGPGTRLTVT.

The chain combines TRBV12-3 or TRBV12-4 with TRBJ2-5; the D gene is possibly TRBD2 (5 bases). V lost 2 bases to trimming and J lost 5 bases, with 12 bases between them. This CDR3 is built from 14 residues. In nucleotides, the CDR3 is TGTGCCAGCAGTTTAAAAGGACTCGGGGAGACCCAGTACTTC. Its translation: CASSLKGLGETQYF.

The V and J genes are TRBV5-1 and TRBJ2-3; D is perhaps TRBD2 (6 bases). V gave up 4 bases and J gave up 0 bases, with 9 bases separating them. The germline gives CDR1 SGHRS, CDR2 YFSETQ. The CDR3 runs to 14 residues. This chain's CDR3 is CASSIGTSTDTQYF. DNA of the CDR3: TGCGCCAGCAGCATAGGGACTAGCACAGATACGCAGTATTTT.